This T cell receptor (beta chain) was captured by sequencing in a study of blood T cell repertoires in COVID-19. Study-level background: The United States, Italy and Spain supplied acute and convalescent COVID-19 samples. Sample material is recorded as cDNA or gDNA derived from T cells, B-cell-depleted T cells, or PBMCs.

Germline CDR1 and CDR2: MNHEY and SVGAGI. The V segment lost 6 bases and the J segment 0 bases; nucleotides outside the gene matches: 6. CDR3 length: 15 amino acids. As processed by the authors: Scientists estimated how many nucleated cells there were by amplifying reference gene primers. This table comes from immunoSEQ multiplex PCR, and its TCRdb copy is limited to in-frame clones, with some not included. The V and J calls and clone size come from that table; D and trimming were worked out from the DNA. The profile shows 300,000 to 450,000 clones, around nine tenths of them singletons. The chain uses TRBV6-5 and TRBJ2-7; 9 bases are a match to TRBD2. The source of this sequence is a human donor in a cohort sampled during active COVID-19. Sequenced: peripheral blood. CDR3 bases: TGTGCCAGCAGGGGAAGACTAGCGGTCTCCTACGAGCAGTACTTC. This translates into CASRGRLAVSYEQYF.